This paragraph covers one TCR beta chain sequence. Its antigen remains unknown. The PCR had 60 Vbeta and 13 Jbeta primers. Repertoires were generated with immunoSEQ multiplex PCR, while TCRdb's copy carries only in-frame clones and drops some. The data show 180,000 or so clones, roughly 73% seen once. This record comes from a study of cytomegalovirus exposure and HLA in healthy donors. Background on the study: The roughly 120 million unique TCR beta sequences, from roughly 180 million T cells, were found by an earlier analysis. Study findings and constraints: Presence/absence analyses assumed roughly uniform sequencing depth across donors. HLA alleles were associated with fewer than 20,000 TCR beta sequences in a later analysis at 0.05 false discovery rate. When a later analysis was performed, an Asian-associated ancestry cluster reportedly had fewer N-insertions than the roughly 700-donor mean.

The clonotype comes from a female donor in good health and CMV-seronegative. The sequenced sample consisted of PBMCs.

In DNA, the CDR3 is TGTGCCTGGAGTGGAGGACAGGGGGTTTACTATGGCTACACCTTC. As protein: CAWSGGQGVYYGYTF. This chain uses TRBV30 with TRBJ1-2; 10 bases agree with TRBD1. The CDR3 runs to 15 residues. With 1 base clipped from V and 3 bases from J, the junction kept 5 bases outside the gene matches. The germline V gene has CDR1 GTSNPN and CDR2 SVGIG (reference sequence).